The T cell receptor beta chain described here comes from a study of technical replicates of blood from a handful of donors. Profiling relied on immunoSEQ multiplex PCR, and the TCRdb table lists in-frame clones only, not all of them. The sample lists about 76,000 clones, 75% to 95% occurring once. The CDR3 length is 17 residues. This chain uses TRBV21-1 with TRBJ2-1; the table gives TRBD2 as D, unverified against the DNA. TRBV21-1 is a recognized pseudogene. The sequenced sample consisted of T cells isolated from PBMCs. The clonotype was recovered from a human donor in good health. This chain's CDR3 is CASSKEGSGSVLNEQFF. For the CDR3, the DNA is TGTGCCAGCAGCAAAGAGGGTAGCGGGAGCGTGTTGAATGAGCAGTTCTTC.